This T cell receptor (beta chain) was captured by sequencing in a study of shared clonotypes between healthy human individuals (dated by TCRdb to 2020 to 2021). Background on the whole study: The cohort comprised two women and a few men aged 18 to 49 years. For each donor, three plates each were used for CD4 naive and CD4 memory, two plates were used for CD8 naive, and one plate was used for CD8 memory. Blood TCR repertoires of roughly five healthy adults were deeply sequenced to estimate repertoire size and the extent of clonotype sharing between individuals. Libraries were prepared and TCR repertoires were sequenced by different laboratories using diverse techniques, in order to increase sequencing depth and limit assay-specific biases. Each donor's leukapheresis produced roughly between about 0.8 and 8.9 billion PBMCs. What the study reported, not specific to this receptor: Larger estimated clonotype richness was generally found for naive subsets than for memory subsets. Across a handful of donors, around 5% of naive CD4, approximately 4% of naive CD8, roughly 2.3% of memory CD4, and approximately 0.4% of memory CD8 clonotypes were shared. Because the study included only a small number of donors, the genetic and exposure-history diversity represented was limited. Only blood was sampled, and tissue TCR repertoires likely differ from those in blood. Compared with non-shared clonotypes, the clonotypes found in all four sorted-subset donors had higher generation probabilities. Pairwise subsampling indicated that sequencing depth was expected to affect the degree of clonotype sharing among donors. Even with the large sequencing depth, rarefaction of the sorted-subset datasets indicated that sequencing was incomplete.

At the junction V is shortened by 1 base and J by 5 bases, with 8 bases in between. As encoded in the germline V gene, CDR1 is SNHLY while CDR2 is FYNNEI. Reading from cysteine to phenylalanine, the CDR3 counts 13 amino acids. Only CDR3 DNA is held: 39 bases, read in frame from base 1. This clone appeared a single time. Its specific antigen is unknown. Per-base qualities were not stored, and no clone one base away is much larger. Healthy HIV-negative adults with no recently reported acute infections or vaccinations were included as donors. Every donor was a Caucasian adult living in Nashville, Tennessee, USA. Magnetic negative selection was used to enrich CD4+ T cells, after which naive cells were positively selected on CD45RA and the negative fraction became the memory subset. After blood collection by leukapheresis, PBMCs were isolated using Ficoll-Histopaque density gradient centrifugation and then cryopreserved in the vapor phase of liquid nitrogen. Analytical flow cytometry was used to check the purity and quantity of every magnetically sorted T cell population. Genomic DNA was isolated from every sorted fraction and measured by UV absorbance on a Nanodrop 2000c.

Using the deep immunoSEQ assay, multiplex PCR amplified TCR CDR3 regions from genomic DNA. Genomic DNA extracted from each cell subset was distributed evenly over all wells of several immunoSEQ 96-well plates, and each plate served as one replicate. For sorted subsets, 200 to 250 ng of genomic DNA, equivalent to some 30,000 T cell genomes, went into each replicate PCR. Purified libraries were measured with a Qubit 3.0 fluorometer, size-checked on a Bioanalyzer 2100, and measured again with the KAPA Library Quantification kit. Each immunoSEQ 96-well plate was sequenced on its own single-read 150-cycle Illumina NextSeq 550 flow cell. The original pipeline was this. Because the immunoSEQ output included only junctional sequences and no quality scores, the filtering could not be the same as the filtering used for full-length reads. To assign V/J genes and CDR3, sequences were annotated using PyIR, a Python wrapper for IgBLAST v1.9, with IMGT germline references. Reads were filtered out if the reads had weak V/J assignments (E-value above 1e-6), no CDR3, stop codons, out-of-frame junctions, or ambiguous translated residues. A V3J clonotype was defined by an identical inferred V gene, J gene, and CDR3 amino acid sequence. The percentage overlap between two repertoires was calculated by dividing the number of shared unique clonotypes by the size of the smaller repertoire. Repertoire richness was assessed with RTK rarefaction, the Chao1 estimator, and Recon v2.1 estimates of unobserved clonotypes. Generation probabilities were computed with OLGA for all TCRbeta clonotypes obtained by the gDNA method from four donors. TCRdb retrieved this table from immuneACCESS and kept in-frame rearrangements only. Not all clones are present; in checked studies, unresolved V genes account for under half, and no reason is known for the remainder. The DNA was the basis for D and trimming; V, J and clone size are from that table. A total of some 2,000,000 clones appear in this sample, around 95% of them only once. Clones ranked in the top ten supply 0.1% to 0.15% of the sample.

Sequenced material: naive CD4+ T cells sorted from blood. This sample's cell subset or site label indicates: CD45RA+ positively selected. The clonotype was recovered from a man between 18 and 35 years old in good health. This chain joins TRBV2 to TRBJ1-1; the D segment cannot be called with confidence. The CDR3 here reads CASSEELWTEAFF. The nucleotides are TGTGCCAGCAGTGAAGAGCTGTGGACTGAAGCTTTCTTT.